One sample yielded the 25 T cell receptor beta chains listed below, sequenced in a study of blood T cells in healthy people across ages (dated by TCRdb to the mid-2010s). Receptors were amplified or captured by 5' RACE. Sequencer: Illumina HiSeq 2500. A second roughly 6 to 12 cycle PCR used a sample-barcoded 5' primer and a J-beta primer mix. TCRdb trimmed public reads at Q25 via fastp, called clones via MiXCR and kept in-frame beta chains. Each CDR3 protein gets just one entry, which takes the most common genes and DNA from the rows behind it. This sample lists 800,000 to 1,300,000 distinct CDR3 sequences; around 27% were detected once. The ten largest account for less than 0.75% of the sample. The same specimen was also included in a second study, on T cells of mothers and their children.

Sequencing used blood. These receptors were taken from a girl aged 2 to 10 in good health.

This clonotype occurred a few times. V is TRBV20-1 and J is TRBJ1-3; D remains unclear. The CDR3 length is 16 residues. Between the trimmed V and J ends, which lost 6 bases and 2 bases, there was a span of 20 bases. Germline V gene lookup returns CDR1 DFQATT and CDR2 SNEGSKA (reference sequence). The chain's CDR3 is CSAQPGEGSPGNTIYF. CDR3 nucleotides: TGCAGTGCCCAACCCGGGGAGGGTTCCCCTGGAAACACCATATATTTT.

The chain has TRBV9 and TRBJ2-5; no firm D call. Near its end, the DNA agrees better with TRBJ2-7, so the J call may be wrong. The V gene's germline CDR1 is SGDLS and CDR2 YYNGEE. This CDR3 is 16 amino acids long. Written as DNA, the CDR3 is TGTGCCAGCAGCGTAGGGCCGATTCAGAGCTCCTACGAGCAGTACTTC. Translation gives CASSVGPIQSSYEQYF.

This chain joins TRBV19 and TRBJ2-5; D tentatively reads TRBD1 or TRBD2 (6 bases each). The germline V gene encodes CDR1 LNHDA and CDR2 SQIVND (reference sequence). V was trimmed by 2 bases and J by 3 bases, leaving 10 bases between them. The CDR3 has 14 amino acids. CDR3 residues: CASSIRGAEETQYF. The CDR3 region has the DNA TGTGCCAGTAGTATAAGGGGGGCGGAAGAGACCCAGTACTTC.

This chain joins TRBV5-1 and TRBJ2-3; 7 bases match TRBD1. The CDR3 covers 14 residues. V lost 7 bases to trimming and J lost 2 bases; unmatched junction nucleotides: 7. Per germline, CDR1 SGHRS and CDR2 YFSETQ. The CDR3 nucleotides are TGCGCCAGCGGACCCGGGACAGCCACAGATACGCAGTATTTT. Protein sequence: CASGPGTATDTQYF.

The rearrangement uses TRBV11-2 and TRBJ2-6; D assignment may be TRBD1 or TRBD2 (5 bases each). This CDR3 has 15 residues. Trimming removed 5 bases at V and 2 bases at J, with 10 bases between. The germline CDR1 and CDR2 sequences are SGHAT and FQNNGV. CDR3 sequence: CASSRGETGANVLTF. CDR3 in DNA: TGTGCCAGCAGCAGAGGGGAAACTGGGGCCAACGTCCTGACTTTC.

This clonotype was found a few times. CDR3 protein: CASSQNILREQFF. The CDR3 nucleotides read TGTGCCAGCAGCCAGAACATACTACGGGAGCAGTTCTTC. This chain uses TRBV7-9 with TRBJ2-5, with no clear D. The DNA matches TRBJ2-1 better at its end, which makes the J call doubtful. Germline values: CDR1 SEHNR, CDR2 FQNEAQ (reference sequence). The CDR3 sequence is 13 residues long.

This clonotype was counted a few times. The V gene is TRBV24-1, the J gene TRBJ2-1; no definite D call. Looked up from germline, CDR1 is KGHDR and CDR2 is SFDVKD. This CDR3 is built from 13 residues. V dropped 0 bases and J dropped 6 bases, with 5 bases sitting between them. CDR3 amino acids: CATSDLRLNEQFF. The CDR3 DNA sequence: TGTGCCACCAGTGATTTGCGGCTCAATGAGCAGTTCTTC.

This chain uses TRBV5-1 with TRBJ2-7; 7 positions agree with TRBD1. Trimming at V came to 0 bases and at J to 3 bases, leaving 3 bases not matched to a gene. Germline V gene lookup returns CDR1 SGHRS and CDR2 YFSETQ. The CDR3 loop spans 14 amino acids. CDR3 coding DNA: TGCGCCAGCAGCTTGGAACAGGGGTTCTACGAGCAGTACTTC. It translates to CASSLEQGFYEQYF.

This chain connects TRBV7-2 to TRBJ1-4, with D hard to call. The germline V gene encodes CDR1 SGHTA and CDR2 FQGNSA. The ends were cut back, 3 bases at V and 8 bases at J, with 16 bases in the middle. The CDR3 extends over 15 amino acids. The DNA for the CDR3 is TGTGCCAGCAGCTTTGTGACCCTCGGTGGGGAAAAACTGTTTTTT. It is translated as CASSFVTLGGEKLFF.

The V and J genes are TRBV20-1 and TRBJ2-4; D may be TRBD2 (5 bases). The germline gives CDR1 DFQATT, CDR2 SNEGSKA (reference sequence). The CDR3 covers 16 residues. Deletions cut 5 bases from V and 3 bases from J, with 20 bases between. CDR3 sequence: CSAGSSWRVGKNIQYF. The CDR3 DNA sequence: TGCAGTGCTGGGAGTTCCTGGCGGGTGGGCAAAAACATTCAGTACTTC.

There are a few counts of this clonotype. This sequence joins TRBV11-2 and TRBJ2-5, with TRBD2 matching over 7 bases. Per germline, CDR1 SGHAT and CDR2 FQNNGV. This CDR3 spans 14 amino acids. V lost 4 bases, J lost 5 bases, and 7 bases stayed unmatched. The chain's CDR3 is CASSWTNGRETQYF. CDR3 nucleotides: TGTGCCAGCAGCTGGACTAACGGGAGGGAGACCCAGTACTTC.

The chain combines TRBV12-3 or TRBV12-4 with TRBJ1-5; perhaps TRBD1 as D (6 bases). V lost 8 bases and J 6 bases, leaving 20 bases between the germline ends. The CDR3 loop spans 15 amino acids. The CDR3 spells CASGSQGMSTQPQHF. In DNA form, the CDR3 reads TGTGCCAGCGGGTCCCAGGGGATGTCAACTCAGCCCCAGCATTTT.

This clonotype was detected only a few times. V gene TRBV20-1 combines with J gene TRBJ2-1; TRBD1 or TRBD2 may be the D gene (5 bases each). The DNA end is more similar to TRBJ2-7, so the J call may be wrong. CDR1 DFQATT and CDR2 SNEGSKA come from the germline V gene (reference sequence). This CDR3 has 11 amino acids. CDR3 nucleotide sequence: TGCAGTGCTAGTCGTGGGGGCGAGCAGTACTTC. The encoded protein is CSASRGGEQYF.

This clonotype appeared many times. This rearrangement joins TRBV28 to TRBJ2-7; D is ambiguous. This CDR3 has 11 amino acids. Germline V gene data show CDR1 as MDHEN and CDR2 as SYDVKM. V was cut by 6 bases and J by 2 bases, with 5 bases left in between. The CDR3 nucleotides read TGTGCCAGCAGCCCAACCTACGAGCAGTACTTC. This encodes CASSPTYEQYF.

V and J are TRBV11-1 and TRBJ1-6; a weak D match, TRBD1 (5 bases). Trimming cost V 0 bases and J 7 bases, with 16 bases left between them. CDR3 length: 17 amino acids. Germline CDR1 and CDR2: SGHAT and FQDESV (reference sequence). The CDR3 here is CASSLAGRGHPNSPLHF. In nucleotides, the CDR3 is TGTGCCAGCAGCTTAGCGGGTCGCGGACACCCGAATTCACCCCTCCACTTT.

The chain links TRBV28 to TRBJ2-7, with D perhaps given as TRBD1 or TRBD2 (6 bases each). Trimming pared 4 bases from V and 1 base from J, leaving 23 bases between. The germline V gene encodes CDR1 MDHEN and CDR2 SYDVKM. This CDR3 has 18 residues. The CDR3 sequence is CASSSNTYSRGGSYEQYF. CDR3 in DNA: TGTGCCAGCAGTTCAAATACTTACTCCAGGGGAGGATCCTACGAGCAGTACTTC.

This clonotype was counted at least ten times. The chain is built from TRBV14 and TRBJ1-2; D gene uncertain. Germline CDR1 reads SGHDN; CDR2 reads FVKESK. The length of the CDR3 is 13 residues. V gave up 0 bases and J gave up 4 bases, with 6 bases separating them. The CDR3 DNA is TGTGCCAGCAGCCAAGACAGGACCTATGGCTACACCTTC. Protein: CASSQDRTYGYTF.

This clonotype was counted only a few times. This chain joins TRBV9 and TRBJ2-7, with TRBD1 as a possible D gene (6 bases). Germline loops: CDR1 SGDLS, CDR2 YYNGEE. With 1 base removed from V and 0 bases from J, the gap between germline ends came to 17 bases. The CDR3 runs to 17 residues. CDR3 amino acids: CASSVLGTGRPSYEQYF. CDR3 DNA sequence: TGTGCCAGCAGCGTACTCGGAACAGGGCGTCCCTCCTACGAGCAGTACTTC.

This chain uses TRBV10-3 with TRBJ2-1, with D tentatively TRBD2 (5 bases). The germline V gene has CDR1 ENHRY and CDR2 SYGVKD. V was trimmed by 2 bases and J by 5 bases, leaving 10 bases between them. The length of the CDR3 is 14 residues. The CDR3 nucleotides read TGTGCCATCAGTGAGCCAGCGAGGGACAATGAGCAGTTCTTC. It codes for CAISEPARDNEQFF.

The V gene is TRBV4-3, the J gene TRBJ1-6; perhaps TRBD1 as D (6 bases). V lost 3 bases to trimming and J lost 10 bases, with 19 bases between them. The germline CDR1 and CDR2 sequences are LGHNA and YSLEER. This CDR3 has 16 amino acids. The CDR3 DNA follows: TGCGCCAGCAGCCACACCACGGGCAGGGGCGGGTCACCCCTCCACTTT. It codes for CASSHTTGRGGSPLHF.

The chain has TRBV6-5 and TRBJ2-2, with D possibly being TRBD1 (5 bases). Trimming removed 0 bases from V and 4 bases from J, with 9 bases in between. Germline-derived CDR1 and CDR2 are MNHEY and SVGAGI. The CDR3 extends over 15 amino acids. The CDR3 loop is CASSYSVDSTGELFF. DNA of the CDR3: TGTGCCAGCAGTTACTCGGTTGACAGCACCGGGGAGCTGTTTTTT.

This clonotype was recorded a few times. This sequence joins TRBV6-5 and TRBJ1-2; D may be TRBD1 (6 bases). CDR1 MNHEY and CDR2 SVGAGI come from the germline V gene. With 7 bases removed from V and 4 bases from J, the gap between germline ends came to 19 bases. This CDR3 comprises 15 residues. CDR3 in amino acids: CASIRNTGTFYGYTF. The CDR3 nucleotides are TGTGCCAGCATCCGAAACACAGGGACCTTCTATGGCTACACCTTC.

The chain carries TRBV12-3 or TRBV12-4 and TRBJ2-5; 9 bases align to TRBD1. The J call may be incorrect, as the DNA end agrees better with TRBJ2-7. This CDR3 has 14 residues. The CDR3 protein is CASSGQGSGHEQYF. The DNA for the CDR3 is TGTGCCAGCAGTGGACAGGGGTCGGGCCACGAGCAGTACTTC.

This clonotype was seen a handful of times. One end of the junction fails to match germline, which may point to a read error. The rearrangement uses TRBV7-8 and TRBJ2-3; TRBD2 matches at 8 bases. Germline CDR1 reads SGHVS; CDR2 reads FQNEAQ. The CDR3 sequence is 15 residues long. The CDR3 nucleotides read TGTGCCAGCAGCTTAGTACGGACTAGCACAGATACGCACTATTTT. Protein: CASSLVRTSTDTHYF.

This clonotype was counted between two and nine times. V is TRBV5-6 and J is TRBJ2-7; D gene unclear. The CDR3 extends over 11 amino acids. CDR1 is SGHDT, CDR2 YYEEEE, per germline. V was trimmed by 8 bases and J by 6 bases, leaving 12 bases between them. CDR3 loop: CASSSLIEQYF. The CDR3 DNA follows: TGTGCCAGTAGCAGCTTGATCGAGCAGTACTTC.